The next 20 T cell receptor beta chains were all read from a single sample in a study of blood T cell repertoires in COVID-19. Repertoires were generated with immunoSEQ multiplex PCR, while TCRdb's copy carries only in-frame clones and drops some. This table holds around 300,000 clones, about nine tenths found once. The sequenced material came from PBMCs or T cells enriched from blood (not recorded which). These receptors all stem from a woman between 55 and 75 years old who had recovered from COVID-19.

The chain combines TRBV5-8 with TRBJ2-3; D may be TRBD1 (6 bases). The V and J ends lost 4 bases and 4 bases respectively, with 19 bases between them. The CDR3 has 16 residues. Looked up from germline, CDR1 is SGHTS and CDR2 is YDEGEE. The CDR3 nucleotides read TGTGCCAGCAGCCAATTAACAGGGAGAGGGGCAGATACGCAGTATTTT. Translated: CASSQLTGRGADTQYF.

The chain links TRBV9 to TRBJ2-7; tentative D call: TRBD2 (5 bases). Germline V CDR1 and CDR2: SGDLS, YYNGEE. Trimming pared 2 bases from V and 2 bases from J, leaving 11 bases between. This CDR3 is 14 amino acids long. The CDR3 is CASSVTGYTYEQYF. As DNA, the CDR3 is TGTGCCAGCAGCGTGACGGGGTACACCTACGAGCAGTACTTC.

The rearrangement joins TRBV7-6 to TRBJ1-5; 7 bases are shared with TRBD1. CDR3 length: 17 residues. Germline V gives CDR1 SGHVS, CDR2 FNYEAQ. With V trimmed by 0 bases and J by 0 bases, 5 bases remained unmatched. CDR3 bases: TGTGCCAGCAGCTTAGCTCCAGGGGGGACTAGCAATCAGCCCCAGCATTTT. Its protein product is CASSLAPGGTSNQPQHF.

The V and J genes are TRBV18 and TRBJ2-7; 10 bases are a match to TRBD2. The ends lost 2 bases at V and 5 bases at J; junction bases unmatched: 12. This CDR3 is built from 17 residues. Looked up from germline, CDR1 is KGHSH and CDR2 is LQKENI. The DNA for the CDR3 is TGTGCCAGCTCACCATTAGGGCCCGGGACTAGCGATAACGAGCAGTACTTC. This codes for CASSPLGPGTSDNEQYF.

The chain joins TRBV2 to TRBJ1-3; D remains ambiguous. V was cut by 3 bases and J by 4 bases, with 13 bases left in between. This CDR3 is 15 amino acids long. Germline V gene lookup returns CDR1 SNHLY and CDR2 FYNNEI. The CDR3 bases are TGTGCCAGCAGTGATTACGGACTTTCGGGAAACACCATATATTTT. Encoded protein: CASSDYGLSGNTIYF.

The J gene is TRBJ2-3, the V gene TRBV2, with a tentative D call TRBD2 (6 bases). V lost 8 bases, J lost 2 bases, and 14 bases lay in between. The CDR3 has 14 residues. In germline, CDR1 is SNHLY, CDR2 FYNNEI. CDR3 loop: CASQVGGFTDTQYF. The CDR3 region has the DNA TGTGCCAGCCAAGTCGGAGGGTTCACAGATACGCAGTATTTT.

The chain uses TRBV19 and TRBJ1-3; the D gene is possibly TRBD1 (6 bases). Germline CDR1 LNHDA, CDR2 SQIVND (reference sequence). The CDR3 runs to 13 residues. The V gene lost 6 bases and the J gene lost 4 bases, with 10 bases spanning the gap. This chain's CDR3 is CASSLRGGNTIYF. In DNA, the CDR3 is TGTGCCAGTAGCTTGAGGGGGGGAAACACCATATATTTT.

The rearrangement links TRBV7-3 to TRBJ2-1; possible D gene TRBD1, 5 bases. Germline V gene data show CDR1 as SGHTA and CDR2 as FQGTGA. Trimming shortened V by 0 bases and J by 7 bases, and 10 bases separated the two germline ends. This CDR3 comprises 14 residues. Written as DNA, the CDR3 is TGTGCCAGCAGCTTAACTGGCAGGGCGAATGAGCAGTTCTTC. The encoded protein is CASSLTGRANEQFF.

The count of this clone is one. The V call is TRBV24-1, the J call TRBJ1-5; tentative D call: TRBD1 (6 bases). This CDR3 is 17 amino acids long. Per the germline V gene, CDR1 is KGHDR and CDR2 is SFDVKD. Deletions cut 2 bases from V and 5 bases from J, with 18 bases between. CDR3 region: CATSDSPHETGDQPQHF. Written as DNA, the CDR3 is TGTGCCACCAGTGATTCCCCACATGAGACAGGCGATCAGCCCCAGCATTTT.

This chain uses TRBV5-4 with TRBJ2-7, with TRBD1 identical over 9 bases. CDR3 length equals 17 residues. Trimming cost V 2 bases and J 2 bases; bases outside gene matches: 11. Germline V CDR1 and CDR2: SGHNT, YYREEE (reference sequence). DNA of the CDR3: TGTGCCAGCAGCTTTCCCACAGGGGGCGGGAGACCCTACGAGCAGTACTTC. As protein: CASSFPTGGGRPYEQYF.

This chain's CDR3 is CASSWGRPNTIYF. The CDR3 DNA follows: TGTGCCAGCAGTTGGGGCCGCCCAAACACCATATATTTT. This rearrangement joins TRBV12-3 or TRBV12-4 to TRBJ1-3, with D perhaps TRBD1 (5 bases). V dropped 4 bases and J dropped 6 bases, with 10 bases sitting between them. This CDR3 is built from 13 residues.

This clone was counted once. The V call is TRBV28, the J call TRBJ2-3; tentative D call: TRBD2 (6 bases). V lost 3 bases and J 3 bases, leaving 13 bases between the germline ends. Germline-derived CDR1 and CDR2 are MDHEN and SYDVKM. This CDR3 has 15 amino acids. The CDR3 coding sequence is TGTGCCAGCAGTTTGGAGCGGGCAGGAACAGATACGCAGTATTTT. This codes for CASSLERAGTDTQYF.

The V and J genes are TRBV6-5 and TRBJ1-2; perhaps TRBD1 as D (5 bases). Trimming shortened V by 7 bases and J by 8 bases, and 17 bases separated the two germline ends. Germline V gene lookup returns CDR1 MNHEY and CDR2 SVGAGI. The CDR3 loop spans 13 amino acids. Here the CDR3 reads CASTLRSGQGYTF. CDR3 nucleotide sequence: TGTGCCAGCACCCTGAGGTCAGGGCAAGGCTACACCTTC.

The gene calls are TRBV5-1 and TRBJ2-3; D call uncertain. The V and J ends lost 2 bases and 4 bases respectively, with 11 bases between them. CDR1 is SGHRS and CDR2 is YFSETQ in the germline V gene. The CDR3 sequence is 14 residues long. This CDR3 is CASSFGGRADTQYF. The CDR3, as DNA: TGCGCCAGCAGCTTCGGTGGTCGGGCAGATACGCAGTATTTT.

The chain has TRBV9 and TRBJ1-1, with a possible D match to TRBD1 (6 bases). The CDR3 extends over 15 amino acids. Germline CDR1 and CDR2: SGDLS and YYNGEE. V was clipped by 0 bases and J by 1 base, with 10 bases between them. CDR3 sequence (DNA): TGTGCCAGCAGCGTAGTGGGCAGGGGGAACACTGAAGCTTTCTTT. It yields the protein CASSVVGRGNTEAFF. Variable domain in full (rest from reference TRBV9 and TRBJ1-1): DSGVTQTPKHLITATGQRVTLRCSPRSGDLSVYWYQQSLDQGLQFLIQYYNGEERAKGNILERFSAQQFPDLHSELNLSSLELGDSALYFCASSVVGRGNTEAFFGQGTRLTVV.

The rearrangement links TRBV2 to TRBJ1-5; TRBD1 matches at 7 bases. In germline, CDR1 is SNHLY, CDR2 FYNNEI. The CDR3 has 18 amino acids. V was pared by 6 bases and J by 0 bases, with 14 bases of the junction left unmatched. DNA for the CDR3: TGTGCCAGCAGGGGTTACCGGGACAGCTTCAATAGCAATCAGCCCCAGCATTTT. Its protein is CASRGYRDSFNSNQPQHF.

V and J are TRBV19 and TRBJ1-1, with 7 bases aligning to TRBD1. With 4 bases clipped from V and 2 bases from J, the junction kept 13 bases outside the gene matches. This CDR3 has 17 residues. Germline loops: CDR1 LNHDA, CDR2 SQIVND (reference sequence). In nucleotides, the CDR3 is TGTGCCAGTAGTAAAAGGGACAGCTTTATAGCCAACACTGAAGCTTTCTTT. Translated, it gives CASSKRDSFIANTEAFF.

The chain combines TRBV30 with TRBJ2-5; 7 nucleotides align to TRBD2. The CDR3 length is 13 residues. The trim removed 0 bases at V and 5 bases at J, leaving 3 bases unmatched. CDR1 and CDR2 from the germline V gene are GTSNPN and SVGIG (reference sequence). CDR3: CAWSVNSGETQYF. CDR3 coding DNA: TGTGCCTGGAGTGTTAATAGCGGGGAGACCCAGTACTTC.

The V and J genes are TRBV23-1 and TRBJ2-7; TRBD1 might be the D (6 bases). TRBV23-1 is an ORF, and what it does is uncertain. V was trimmed by 11 bases and J by 1 base, leaving 18 bases between them. There are 14 residues in the CDR3. The CDR3 bases are TGCGCCCCAGGCGGACAGAAGCCTTCCTACGAGCAGTACTTC. This gives the protein CAPGGQKPSYEQYF.

The V and J genes are TRBV2 and TRBJ1-1; 10 bases align to TRBD1. V lost 6 bases to trimming and J lost 11 bases; unmatched junction nucleotides: 9. The CDR3 spans 13 residues. The germline V gene encodes CDR1 SNHLY and CDR2 FYNNEI. The chain's CDR3 is CASSGTGVISAFF. In nucleotides, the CDR3 is TGTGCCAGCAGCGGGACAGGGGTCATCTCGGCTTTCTTT. The full variable domain, in which reference TRBV2 and TRBJ1-1 provide the parts outside the CDR3, is EPEVTQTPSHQVTQMGQEVILRCVPISNHLYFYWYRQILGQKVEFLVSFYNNEISEKSEIFDDQFSVERPDGSNFTLKIRSTKLEDSAMYFCASSGTGVISAFFGQGTRLTVV.